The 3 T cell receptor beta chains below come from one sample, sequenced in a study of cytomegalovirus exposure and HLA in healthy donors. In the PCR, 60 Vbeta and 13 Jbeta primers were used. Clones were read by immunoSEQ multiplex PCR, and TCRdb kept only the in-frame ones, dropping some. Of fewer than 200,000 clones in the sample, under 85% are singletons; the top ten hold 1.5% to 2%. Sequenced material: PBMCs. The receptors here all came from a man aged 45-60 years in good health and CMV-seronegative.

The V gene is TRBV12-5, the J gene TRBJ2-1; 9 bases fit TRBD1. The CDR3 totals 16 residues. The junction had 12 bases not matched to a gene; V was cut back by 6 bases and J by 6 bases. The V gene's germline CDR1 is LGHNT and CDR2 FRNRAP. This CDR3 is CASGPTDRGSANEQFF. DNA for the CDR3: TGTGCTAGTGGCCCTACCGACAGGGGGTCGGCCAATGAGCAGTTCTTC.

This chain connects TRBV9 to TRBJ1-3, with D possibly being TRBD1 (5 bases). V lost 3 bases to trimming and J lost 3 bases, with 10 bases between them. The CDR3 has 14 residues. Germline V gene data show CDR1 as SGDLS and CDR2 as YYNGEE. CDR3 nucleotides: TGTGCCAGCAGCGCGGGGGGGGGTGGAAACACCATATATTTT. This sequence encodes CASSAGGGGNTIYF.

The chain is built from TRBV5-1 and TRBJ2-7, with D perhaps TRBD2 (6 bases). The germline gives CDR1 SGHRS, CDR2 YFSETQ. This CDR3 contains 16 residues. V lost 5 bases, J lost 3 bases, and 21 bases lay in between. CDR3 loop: CASSYTLGGANYEQYF. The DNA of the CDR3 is TGCGCCAGCAGTTACACCCTCGGGGGAGCGAACTACGAGCAGTACTTC.